One sample yielded the 17 T cell receptor beta chains listed below, sequenced in a study of OX40 agonist ivuxolimab in advanced cancers. Only in-frame clones appear in the TCRdb table, and some are missing; sequencing was by immunoSEQ multiplex PCR. Of more than 85,000 clones in the sample, 75% to 95% were seen once. The sample in question was CD4+ or CD8+ T cells sorted from blood, obtained in a trial of the OX40 agonist ivuxolimab. All receptors derive from an adult with an advanced solid tumor such as melanoma, head and neck, liver or kidney cancer.

The chain joins TRBV5-5 to TRBJ2-6; D remains ambiguous. There are 16 residues in the CDR3. Per germline, CDR1 SGHKS and CDR2 YYEKEE (reference sequence). V lost 6 bases to trimming and J lost 0 bases, with 13 bases between them. DNA for the CDR3: TGTGCCAGCACCGCTGTTTGGCGCTCTGGGGCCAACGTCCTGACTTTC. It is translated as CASTAVWRSGANVLTF.

The chain employs TRBV4-2 and TRBJ2-1; D possibly uses TRBD1 or TRBD2 (5 bases each). There are 15 residues in the CDR3. The germline CDR1 and CDR2 sequences are LGHNA and YNFKEQ. Trimming removed 0 bases at V and 5 bases at J, with 11 bases between. The DNA for the CDR3 is TGTGCCAGCAGCCAAGATCTTAGAGGGGACAATGAGCAGTTCTTC. Its protein is CASSQDLRGDNEQFF.

This clone was seen a single time. The rearrangement uses TRBV11-2 and TRBJ1-4; no firm D call. Trimming took off 4 bases at V and 5 bases at J, with 8 bases between the two ends. Germline CDR1 reads SGHAT; CDR2 reads FQNNGV. This CDR3 spans 13 amino acids. CDR3 loop: CASSSRGNEKLFF. As DNA, the CDR3 is TGTGCCAGCAGCTCCCGGGGAAATGAAAAACTGTTTTTT. Full variable domain (rest looked up from reference TRBV11-2 and TRBJ1-4): EAGVAQSPRYKIIEKRQSVAFWCNPISGHATLYWYQQILGQGPKLLIQFQNNGVVDDSQLPKDRFSAERLKGVDSTLKIQPAKLEDSAVYLCASSSRGNEKLFFGSGTQLSVL.

CDR3 nucleotide sequence: TGTGCCAGCAGCTTAGCGCGGCAGGGTCATGAAAAACTGTTTTTT. Encoded protein: CASSLARQGHEKLFF. The chain has TRBV7-9 and TRBJ1-4, with a weak D call TRBD1 (5 bases). This CDR3 contains 15 residues. Trimming shortened V by 0 bases and J by 6 bases, and 11 bases separated the two germline ends. Germline V gene data show CDR1 as SEHNR and CDR2 as FQNEAQ (reference sequence). The full variable domain, rest sourced from reference TRBV7-9 and TRBJ1-4, is DTGVSQNPRHKITKRGQNVTFRCDPISEHNRLYWYRQTLGQGPEFLTYFQNEAQLEKSRLLSDRFSAERPKGSFSTLEIQRTEQGDSAMYLCASSLARQGHEKLFFGSGTQLSVL.

This chain links TRBV10-3 with TRBJ2-7; 11 positions agree with TRBD2. Unmatched junction bases numbered 8, after V lost 6 bases and J lost 7 bases. The germline CDR1 and CDR2 sequences are ENHRY and SYGVKD. The CDR3 has 14 residues. This CDR3 reads CAIRELAGVGEQYF. For the CDR3, the DNA is TGTGCCATCAGGGAACTAGCGGGAGTTGGGGAGCAGTACTTC.

As to this clone: The junction does not match germline at one end; this may be a read error. J is TRBJ2-5 and V is TRBV7-3; D not certain. CDR1 is SGHTA and CDR2 is FQGTGA in the germline V gene. This CDR3 has 18 residues. The CDR3 loop is CASRLNRQIGRVQETQYF. In nucleotides, the CDR3 is TGTGCCAGCAGATTAAACCGCCAGATAGGCCGGGTCCAAGAGACCCAGTACTTC.

This clone was recorded once. The rearrangement links TRBV6-6 to TRBJ2-7; D is possibly TRBD1 (6 bases). Germline V CDR1 and CDR2: MNHNY, SVGAGI (reference sequence). CDR3 size: 15 residues. Trimming removed 5 bases at V and 2 bases at J, with 16 bases between. The CDR3 coding sequence is TGTGCCAGCAGTACTACAGGGAAAGGGACCTACGAGCAGTACTTC. Protein sequence: CASSTTGKGTYEQYF.

This chain joins TRBV21-1 and TRBJ2-1; TRBD1, the D gene given by the table, was not confirmed from the DNA. TRBV21-1 is a pseudogene segment. The CDR3 is 16 amino acids. CDR3 sequence reads: CASSKEGDLTYNEQFF. The CDR3 nucleotides read TGTGCCAGCAGCAAAGAGGGGGATTTGACTTACAATGAGCAGTTCTTC.

The chain carries TRBV5-1 and TRBJ1-3; 9 bases are a match to TRBD1. Germline assignment: CDR1 SGHRS and CDR2 YFSETQ. V was clipped by 2 bases and J by 4 bases; unmatched bases: 4. The CDR3 is 15 amino acids. As DNA, the CDR3 is TGCGCCAGCAGCTTAGGGACAGGGCCAGGAAACACCATATATTTT. This translates into CASSLGTGPGNTIYF.

V and J are TRBV9 and TRBJ2-3; D is possibly TRBD1 or TRBD2 (7 bases each). Per the germline V gene, CDR1 is SGDLS and CDR2 is YYNGEE. V was clipped by 3 bases and J by 3 bases, with 14 bases between them. The CDR3 is made up of 15 amino acids. CDR3 coding DNA: TGTGCCAGCAGCGGCTACAGGGGAGGGACAGATACGCAGTATTTT. This codes for CASSGYRGGTDTQYF.

The table lists this clone with a count of one. The V and J genes are TRBV6-5 and TRBJ2-1; D is perhaps TRBD2 (6 bases). Trimming removed 8 bases from V and 5 bases from J, with 13 bases in between. CDR3 length: 13 amino acids. The germline V gene encodes CDR1 MNHEY and CDR2 SVGAGI. This chain's CDR3 is CASQAGTDNEQFF. The DNA for the CDR3 is TGTGCCAGCCAGGCCGGGACTGACAATGAGCAGTTCTTC.

This sequence joins TRBV5-1 and TRBJ2-3, with D possibly matching TRBD2 (5 bases). V was clipped by 3 bases and J by 0 bases, with 17 bases between them. Germline loops: CDR1 SGHRS, CDR2 YFSETQ. This CDR3 is 17 amino acids long. The CDR3 bases are TGCGCCAGCAGCTCAAACGGGGTTGCGCTTAGCACAGATACGCAGTATTTT. It codes for CASSSNGVALSTDTQYF.

This chain uses TRBV11-2 with TRBJ2-1; maybe TRBD1 (5 bases). The germline V gene encodes CDR1 SGHAT and CDR2 FQNNGV. CDR3 length: 14 amino acids. V was clipped by 0 bases and J by 9 bases, with 12 bases between them. CDR3 DNA sequence: TGTGCCAGCAGCTTAGAAAGGTTGGGGCGTGAGCAGTTCTTC. It is translated as CASSLERLGREQFF.

The chain carries TRBV7-6 and TRBJ2-3, with 14 bases fitting TRBD2. J gave up 0 bases and V 5 bases, and 7 bases lay outside the gene matches. Germline CDR1 and CDR2: SGHVS and FNYEAQ. The CDR3 spans 18 residues. The chain's CDR3 is CASSPRLAGGYSTDTQYF. CDR3 nucleotide sequence: TGTGCCAGCAGCCCCCGACTAGCGGGAGGGTATAGCACAGATACGCAGTATTTT.

The chain joins TRBV18 to TRBJ1-5, with D perhaps TRBD1 (5 bases). Germline V gives CDR1 KGHSH, CDR2 LQKENI. Trimming took 3 bases from V and 8 from J, leaving 14 bases between them. This CDR3 comprises 14 residues. The CDR3 sequence is CASSPIGAREPQHF. CDR3 in DNA: TGTGCCAGCTCACCGATTGGGGCGCGGGAGCCCCAGCATTTT.

The chain links TRBV6-1 to TRBJ1-1; D gene ambiguous. The V gene lost 6 bases and the J gene lost 2 bases, with 10 bases spanning the gap. This CDR3 comprises 13 residues. Germline assignment: CDR1 MNHNS and CDR2 SASEGT. This CDR3 reads CASRDAVNTEAFF. CDR3 nucleotide sequence: TGTGCCAGCAGAGACGCCGTAAACACTGAAGCTTTCTTT.

The J gene is TRBJ1-1, the V gene TRBV18; no definite D call. Germline values: CDR1 KGHSH, CDR2 LQKENI. The germline V and J ends were trimmed by 3 bases and 5 bases, with 13 bases remaining between them. CDR3 length: 14 residues. The CDR3 reads CASSPNVGGTEAFF. The CDR3 DNA follows: TGTGCCAGCTCACCGAACGTAGGTGGGACTGAAGCTTTCTTT. Full variable domain (missing parts from reference TRBV18 and TRBJ1-1): NAGVMQNPRHLVRRRGQEARLRCSPMKGHSHVYWYRQLPEEGLKFMVYLQKENIIDESGMPKERFSAEFPKEGPSILRIQQVVRGDSAAYFCASSPNVGGTEAFFGQGTRLTVV.